This is a list of T cell receptor beta chains from one sample in a study of blood T cell repertoires in COVID-19. TCRdb's copy holds only in-frame clones and misses some; the assay was immunoSEQ multiplex PCR. The sample holds some 48,000 clones, approximately 86% seen once. The sequenced sample consisted of peripheral blood. The receptors were sampled from a woman of 80 years or more with acute or convalescent COVID-19. Each CDR3 is given with its conserved first and last residue. The order of the fields is V gene, CDR3 protein.

TRBV19 CASSIQANQPQHF
TRBV6-1 CASSENRGRVTEAFF
TRBV5-1 CASSLAGSPSYNEQFF
TRBV5-8 CASSSGGTSGTLSTDTQYF
TRBV6-5 CASSLIRGNSPLHF
TRBV5-1 CASSLGQPNQPQHF
TRBV7-8 CASSSIRQGSSYNEQFF
TRBV11-1 CASSPPWGRDTGELFF
TRBV30 CAWSPGNSYNSPLHF
TRBV25-1 CASSGPTGGANYGYTF
TRBV30 CAWSTQSSGTGNQPQHF
TRBV7-9 CASSLEQPYGYTF
TRBV7-2 CASSLGRDSPLHF
TRBV27 CASSRPGSPLHF
TRBV7-8 CASSLVRGARRLTDTQYF
TRBV2 CASRSGLSSYEQYF
TRBV5-4 CASSSYRGRPGANVLTF
TRBV12-3/TRBV12-4 CASKVSGNSPLHF
TRBV30 CAWSVWAKETQYF
TRBV5-6 CASSLTGGSHTEAFF
TRBV5-6 CASSFGGKRYEQYF
TRBV7-2 CASSLGQATEAFF
TRBV9 CASSPGTGTYEQYF
TRBV27 CASSLSYGNYGYTF
TRBV28 CASSAGTGGTQPQHF
TRBV18 CASSPGQGSNYGYTF
TRBV24-1 CATSDPRQGPGELFF
TRBV11-3 CASSLDGGGTDTQYF
TRBV6-5 CASNPQGPGYGYTF
TRBV5-1 CASRETGNTGELFF
TRBV10-3 CAISVSSGGVDEQFF
TRBV10-3 CAIRGLAGTDTQYF
TRBV3-1/TRBV3-2 CASSSQGRNEQFF
TRBV9 CASSMGPSGASGLQFF
TRBV6-5 CASSLAGGTDTQYF
TRBV15 CATSRAGTASGTSGYTF
TRBV29-1 CSVAGANEKLFF
TRBV19 CASSTTDGYTF
TRBV7-2 CASSLGAGLNEKLFF